This T cell receptor (beta chain) is drawn from a study of cytomegalovirus exposure and HLA in healthy donors. Study at large: The same platform was used for the 120 validation repertoires and the roughly 640 first-cohort repertoires, a later analysis reported. Points from the study as a whole: The tendency of first-cohort TCR clusters to co-occur in the 100 to 150 validation repertoires emerged from a later analysis. As confirmed in vitro, a few CMV-associated chains were specific for CMV antigens. Overall, approximately 180 TCR beta chains were annotated as cytomegalovirus-associated.

The V and J ends lost 5 bases and 0 bases, in that order; junction bases with no gene match: 8. Germline CDR1 is SGHNT and CDR2 is YENEEA. This CDR3 is 17 amino acids long. Data came from immunoSEQ multiplex PCR; TCRdb stores just in-frame clones and leaves some out. The repertoire has some 56,000 clones, 85% to 95% of them found once; the top ten carry around 1.1%. Turning to this clone: Its antigen remains unidentified.

This TCR was recovered from a man younger than 35 in good health and CMV-seronegative. The chain recombines TRBV11-3 with TRBJ2-1; 9 bases line up with TRBD2. Material for sequencing was PBMCs. In nucleotides, the CDR3 is TGTGCCAGCAGCGGCCTAGCGGGATCGAGCTCCTACAATGAGCAGTTCTTC. This gives the protein CASSGLAGSSSYNEQFF.